These T cell receptor beta chains were read from a single sample in a study of cytomegalovirus exposure and HLA in healthy donors. Only in-frame clones appear in the TCRdb table, and some are missing; sequencing was by immunoSEQ multiplex PCR. The sample has approximately 240,000 clones, roughly 79% seen once. The specimen was PBMCs. The receptors were gathered from a woman aged 40 to 50 in good health and CMV-seronegative. CDR3s include the opening cysteine and the closing phenylalanine or tryptophan. Fields, in order: V gene, J gene, CDR3 length, clone size, D gene, CDR3 protein, CDR3 DNA. The D gene is left open where the match is weak. Size is omitted from some rows. Given values are once, few, many or a class for expanded clones.

TRBV7-9	TRBJ2-2	16	.	TRBD2	CASSSSSGANTGELFF	TGTGCCAGCAGCTCTTCTAGCGGGGCGAACACCGGGGAGCTGTTTTTT
TRBV7-8	TRBJ1-1	15	.	.	CASSLLWQGNTEAFF	TGTGCCAGCAGCTTATTATGGCAGGGGAACACTGAAGCTTTCTTT
TRBV19	TRBJ1-6	14	once	TRBD1	CASSMDRGLSPLHF	TGTGCCAGTAGTATGGACAGGGGACTATCACCCCTCCACTTT
TRBV10-1	TRBJ2-3	13	.	.	CASSEVQADTQYF	TGCGCCAGCAGTGAAGTTCAGGCAGATACGCAGTATTTT
TRBV27	TRBJ1-1	16	.	.	CASSPRPEVENTEAFF	TGTGCCAGCAGTCCCCGACCCGAGGTCGAGAACACTGAAGCTTTCTTT
TRBV25-1	TRBJ2-7	14	.	.	CASSGQTTNYEQYF	TGTGCCAGCAGTGGTCAGACAACAAACTACGAGCAGTACTTC
TRBV5-1	TRBJ1-2	13	.	TRBD1	CASSEGGRYGYTF	TGCGCCAGCAGCGAAGGGGGCCGGTATGGCTACACCTTC
TRBV27	TRBJ2-5	15	.	.	CASSPSPGREETQYF	TGTGCCAGCAGTCCCTCCCCGGGCAGGGAAGAGACCCAGTACTTC
TRBV6-4	TRBJ2-3	15	.	.	CASRQTGNPTDTQYF	TGTGCCAGCAGACAGACAGGAAACCCCACAGATACGCAGTATTTT
TRBV27	TRBJ2-3	17	.	TRBD2	CASSWTSGGAGTDTQYF	TGTGCCAGCAGTTGGACTAGCGGGGGGGCCGGTACAGATACGCAGTATTTT
TRBV19	TRBJ2-3	17	once	.	CASSIDPLAWSTDTQYF	TGTGCCAGTAGTATAGATCCCCTAGCCTGGAGCACAGATACGCAGTATTTT
TRBV6-5	TRBJ1-1	13	.	TRBD1	CASSNIRGNEAFF	TGTGCCAGCAGTAATATCAGGGGGAATGAAGCTTTCTTT
TRBV12-5	TRBJ2-1	14	.	TRBD1	CASGLVRAGGEQFF	TGTGCTAGTGGTTTGGTACGGGCAGGGGGCGAGCAGTTCTTC
TRBV5-1	TRBJ1-5	14	.	TRBD1	CASSHGTGGQPQHF	TGCGCCAGCAGCCATGGGACAGGTGGACAGCCCCAGCATTTT
TRBV7-3	TRBJ2-3	14	few	.	CASSLSRWTDTQYF	TGTGCCAGCAGCTTGTCACGGTGGACAGATACGCAGTATTTT
TRBV7-8	TRBJ1-1	12	few	TRBD1	CASSFDRGTAFF	TGTGCCAGCAGCTTCGACAGGGGTACGGCTTTCTTT